One and the same sample provided the 15 T cell receptor beta chains below, sequenced in a study of blood T cell repertoires in COVID-19. Data came from immunoSEQ multiplex PCR; TCRdb stores just in-frame clones and leaves some out. The sample has approximately 250,000 clones; approximately 90% are singletons. The specimen sequenced was PBMCs or T cells enriched from blood (not recorded which). These receptors were collected from a man between 40 and 49 years old who had been exposed to COVID-19.

The chain combines TRBV5-1 with TRBJ2-1; the match to TRBD1 covers 8 bases. This CDR3 has 14 amino acids. Trimming cost V 0 bases and J 5 bases; bases outside gene matches: 1. Germline-derived CDR1 and CDR2 are SGHRS and YFSETQ. The CDR3 bases are TGCGCCAGCAGCTTGGGGACAGGGAACAATGAGCAGTTCTTC. Protein: CASSLGTGNNEQFF.

The V call is TRBV7-9, the J call TRBJ2-1; TRBD1 is a possible D gene (6 bases). Germline-derived CDR1 and CDR2 are SEHNR and FQNEAQ (reference sequence). This CDR3 spans 14 amino acids. The V gene lost 8 bases and the J gene lost 4 bases, with 15 bases spanning the gap. Here the CDR3 reads CASHHREIYNEQFF. The DNA of the CDR3 is TGTGCCAGCCATCACAGGGAGATTTACAATGAGCAGTTCTTC. The whole variable domain, filled in from reference TRBV7-9 and TRBJ2-1, reads DTGVSQNPRHKITKRGQNVTFRCDPISEHNRLYWYRQTLGQGPEFLTYFQNEAQLEKSRLLSDRFSAERPKGSFSTLEIQRTEQGDSAMYLCASHHREIYNEQFFGPGTRLTVL.

As to this clone: Mismatch with germline at one junction end may stem from a read error. The chain recombines TRBV30 with TRBJ1-1; TRBD1 aligns across 9 bases. The V gene's germline CDR1 is GTSNPN and CDR2 SVGIG (reference sequence). This CDR3 has 14 amino acids. The CDR3 DNA sequence: TGTGCCTGGAAGGTTGGGACAGGGTACACTGAAACTTTCTTT. Translating it yields CAWKVGTGYTETFF.

This sequence joins TRBV11-3 and TRBJ2-1, with TRBD2 matching over 7 bases. Germline CDR1 reads SGHNT; CDR2 reads YENEEA. CDR3 size: 14 residues. V was clipped by 5 bases and J by 8 bases; unmatched bases: 9. Written as DNA, the CDR3 is TGTGCCAGCAGCAAAAGCGGGACGGTATATGAGCAGTTCTTC. Translating gives CASSKSGTVYEQFF.

V usage is TRBV4-1 and J usage is TRBJ1-5; D gene uncertain. Germline V gene sequence: CDR1 MGHRA, CDR2 YSYEKL. The V gene lost 0 bases and the J gene lost 0 bases, with 9 bases spanning the gap. This CDR3 region has 16 residues. The CDR3 nucleotides read TGCGCCAGCAGCCAAGATAACAGACCTAGCAATCAGCCCCAGCATTTT. Protein product: CASSQDNRPSNQPQHF.

The chain has TRBV6-1 and TRBJ2-3; 8 bases fit TRBD2. Germline CDR1 MNHNS, CDR2 SASEGT. V lost 2 bases to trimming and J lost 4 bases; unmatched junction nucleotides: 5. The CDR3 length is 15 residues. CDR3 in amino acids: CASSETSGGADTQYF. DNA for the CDR3: TGTGCCAGCAGTGAAACCTCGGGAGGGGCAGATACGCAGTATTTT.

This chain joins TRBV19 and TRBJ2-1; TRBD2 agrees at 7 bases. Germline V lookup: CDR1 LNHDA, CDR2 SQIVND (reference sequence). The CDR3 totals 17 residues. V gave up 4 bases and J gave up 3 bases; unmatched junction bases: 12. The CDR3, as DNA: TGTGCCAGTAGTACCCCCGAGGGGCGGGAGAGCTACAATGAGCAGTTCTTC. It is translated as CASSTPEGRESYNEQFF.

The chain employs TRBV9 and TRBJ1-5; TRBD1 aligns across 8 bases. The V and J ends lost 3 bases and 5 bases, in that order; junction bases with no gene match: 16. The CDR3 runs to 18 residues. Germline values: CDR1 SGDLS, CDR2 YYNGEE. The DNA for the CDR3 is TGTGCCAGCAGCGGTCCCCCGGACAGGGACAATCTCGATCAGCCCCAGCATTTT. Translating gives CASSGPPDRDNLDQPQHF. Supplemented by reference TRBV9 and TRBJ1-5, the full variable domain reads DSGVTQTPKHLITATGQRVTLRCSPRSGDLSVYWYQQSLDQGLQFLIQYYNGEERAKGNILERFSAQQFPDLHSELNLSSLELGDSALYFCASSGPPDRDNLDQPQHFGDGTRLSIL.

This chain connects TRBV5-1 to TRBJ2-1; 10 nucleotides line up with TRBD2. CDR3 length: 15 residues. Germline CDR1 reads SGHRS; CDR2 reads YFSETQ. Losses at the gene ends were 3 bases for V and 2 bases for J; bases not matched to a gene: 2. The CDR3 is CASSWTSGTYNEQFF. The CDR3 nucleotides are TGCGCCAGCAGCTGGACTAGCGGTACCTACAATGAGCAGTTCTTC.

The chain carries TRBV7-6 and TRBJ2-7; 12 nucleotides align to TRBD2. The CDR3 runs 17 residues. The V gene end was trimmed by 2 bases and the J gene end by 4 bases; junction bases not matched to a gene: 9. Germline values: CDR1 SGHVS, CDR2 FNYEAQ. CDR3 residues: CASSLHIGLAGRYEQYF. The CDR3 DNA follows: TGTGCCAGCAGCTTACACATCGGACTAGCGGGGCGTTACGAGCAGTACTTC.

The V gene is TRBV5-1, the J gene TRBJ2-5; 9 positions agree with TRBD1. The CDR3 covers 15 residues. V lost 4 bases, J lost 4 bases, and 8 bases stayed unmatched. The germline CDR1 and CDR2 sequences are SGHRS and YFSETQ. Here the CDR3 DNA reads TGCGCCAGCAGCCCGACGGACAGGGGTGGAGAGACCCAGTACTTC. Residues: CASSPTDRGGETQYF.

V is TRBV5-5 and J is TRBJ2-1; 9 bases map to TRBD2. V was clipped by 2 bases and J by 4 bases; unmatched bases: 13. Germline V gene lookup returns CDR1 SGHKS and CDR2 YYEKEE (reference sequence). The CDR3 is made up of 18 amino acids. CDR3 nucleotide sequence: TGTGCCAGCAGCTTTCACGCGGCGGGAGGGCCTATATACAATGAGCAGTTCTTC. Its protein is CASSFHAAGGPIYNEQFF.

Worth noting for this clone: At the DNA level, this CDR3 is encoded by other sequences in the same sample as well. In nucleotides, the CDR3 is TGTGCCAGCAGACCCACTAGCGGTAGTTACAATGAGCAGTTCTTC. Protein sequence: CASRPTSGSYNEQFF. V gene TRBV2 combines with J gene TRBJ2-1; TRBD2 matches 8 bases. The V and J ends lost 6 bases and 4 bases, in that order; junction bases with no gene match: 8. Looked up from germline, CDR1 is SNHLY and CDR2 is FYNNEI. CDR3 size: 15 residues.

This chain joins TRBV5-4 and TRBJ1-2; 10 nucleotides agree with TRBD1. Looked up from germline, CDR1 is SGHNT and CDR2 is YYREEE (reference sequence). After removal of 4 bases from V and 7 bases from J, the junction contained 7 bases not matched to a gene. There are 14 residues in the CDR3. The CDR3 sequence is CASSIGTGESGYTF. The CDR3, as DNA: TGTGCCAGCAGCATAGGGACAGGGGAAAGTGGCTACACCTTC.

The chain has TRBV9 and TRBJ2-7, with 8 bases fitting TRBD2. The CDR3 spans 15 residues. Germline V gene sequence: CDR1 SGDLS, CDR2 YYNGEE. V shed 0 bases and J 3 bases; nucleotides not matched to a gene: 5. The CDR3 spells CASSVGAGEYYEQYF. Written as DNA, the CDR3 is TGTGCCAGCAGCGTAGGAGCGGGAGAGTACTACGAGCAGTACTTC.